This TCR beta chain was observed in a study of blood T cell repertoires in COVID-19. Turning to the study itself: Samples representing acute and convalescent COVID-19 were sourced from the United States, Italy and Spain.

The CDR3 is made up of 14 amino acids. V lost 6 bases, J lost 4 bases, and 6 bases stayed unmatched. CDR1 and CDR2 (germline): MDHEN, SYDVKM. Per the original methods: Reference gene primer amplification gave nucleated cell count estimates. Method: immunoSEQ multiplex PCR; TCRdb's copy keeps in-frame clones and lacks some. D and trimming come from the DNA, and the V and J calls and clone size come from that table. The data show more than 200,000 clones, with just over 85% seen just once and 5.9% held by the top ten. J is TRBJ1-3 and V is TRBV28; 7 bases line up with TRBD1. The TCR was taken from a man older than 75 with acute or convalescent COVID-19. The sequencing input was peripheral blood. The CDR3 sequence is CASSPGGPGNTIYF. The CDR3 DNA reads as TGTGCCAGCAGCCCAGGGGGTCCGGGAAACACCATATATTTT. Full variable domain (remainder filled in from reference TRBV28 and TRBJ1-3): DVKVTQSSRYLVKRTGEKVFLECVQDMDHENMFWYRQDPGLGLRLIYFSYDVKMKEKGDIPEGYSVSREKKERFSLILESASTNQTSMYLCASSPGGPGNTIYFGEGSWLTVV.